This T cell receptor (beta chain) appears in the sequencing data of a study of cytomegalovirus exposure and HLA in healthy donors. Sequenced by immunoSEQ multiplex PCR; TCRdb stores in-frame clones only, minus some. The top ten hold 9% of the sample, which has some 140,000 clones, 89% seen once. These donors were members of the approximately 120-subject validation cohort, a group separate from the roughly 670-subject first cohort. Germline V gene data show CDR1 as SGHTA and CDR2 as FQGNSA. This CDR3 contains 16 residues. J lost 5 bases, V lost 5 bases, and 9 bases had no gene match. This chain connects TRBV7-2 to TRBJ2-2, with 9 bases that match TRBD1. This clonotype originated in a woman between 18 and 30 years old in good health and CMV-seropositive. Sample: PBMCs. CDR3 residues: CASSRKTGGGTGELFF. The CDR3 DNA is TGTGCCAGCAGCCGAAAGACAGGGGGAGGAACCGGGGAGCTGTTTTTT.